The rows below give T cell receptor beta chains drawn from one sample of a study of blood T cell repertoires in COVID-19. The protocol was immunoSEQ multiplex PCR, while the TCRdb copy is restricted to in-frame clones and leaves out a portion. The data show around 180,000 clones, with 70% to 85% seen just once and approximately 9.4% held by the top ten. What was sequenced was peripheral blood. The origin of the receptors is a woman at least 80 years old with acute or convalescent COVID-19. Both conserved end residues are trimmed from each CDR3. A D gene is named only where the DNA matches it firmly. The size entry is marked missing in some rows and otherwise reads once, few, many or a size class.

J: TRBJ2-1
D: TRBD1
size: NA
V: TRBV27
CDR3: ASSLKGDRVSYNEQF

J: TRBJ1-4
D: NA
size: NA
V: TRBV18
CDR3: ASSSRGGNEKLF

J: TRBJ1-1
D: NA
size: NA
V: TRBV20-1
CDR3: SARAGTEAF

J: TRBJ2-5
D: TRBD2
size: NA
V: TRBV5-1
CDR3: ASSTAGTSEETQY

J: TRBJ1-4
D: NA
size: NA
V: TRBV3-1/TRBV3-2
CDR3: ASSQEVVGMREKLF

J: TRBJ2-3
D: NA
size: NA
V: TRBV11-3
CDR3: ASSPTGGDTQY

J: TRBJ2-7
D: TRBD1
size: NA
V: TRBV5-5
CDR3: ASTIPPGTGAYEQY

J: TRBJ1-5
D: TRBD1
size: NA
V: TRBV7-3
CDR3: ASSASGQGANQPQH

J: TRBJ2-7
D: NA
size: once
V: TRBV9
CDR3: ASSVDGGKAHEQY

J: TRBJ2-7
D: TRBD1
size: NA
V: TRBV6-5
CDR3: ASSYSPHRGEQY

J: TRBJ1-2
D: TRBD1
size: NA
V: TRBV30
CDR3: AWSVQGQYGYT

J: TRBJ1-5
D: TRBD1
size: NA
V: TRBV12-3/TRBV12-4
CDR3: ASSRDRGEPQH

J: TRBJ2-5
D: TRBD2
size: NA
V: TRBV25-1
CDR3: ASSAAAGGPWQETQY

J: TRBJ1-1
D: TRBD1
size: NA
V: TRBV7-3
CDR3: ASSPTGMNTEAF

J: TRBJ1-2
D: TRBD1
size: few
V: TRBV7-9
CDR3: ASSSTNRGSAYGYT

J: TRBJ2-6
D: TRBD1
size: NA
V: TRBV7-7
CDR3: ASSTGTGDSGANVLT

J: TRBJ1-1
D: NA
size: NA
V: TRBV3-1/TRBV3-2
CDR3: ASSQGGVNTEAF

J: TRBJ2-3
D: NA
size: NA
V: TRBV14
CDR3: ASTPRGTDTQY

J: TRBJ1-4
D: NA
size: once
V: TRBV7-8
CDR3: ASSLVRARGEKLF

J: TRBJ1-3
D: NA
size: NA
V: TRBV2
CDR3: ASNLDRAGNTIY

J: TRBJ1-2
D: NA
size: once
V: TRBV15
CDR3: ATSRWTAQYGYT

J: TRBJ1-6
D: TRBD1
size: NA
V: TRBV18
CDR3: ASSTTGVDSPLH

J: TRBJ1-1
D: TRBD1
size: NA
V: TRBV9
CDR3: ASSATGGLNTEAF

J: TRBJ1-5
D: TRBD1
size: NA
V: TRBV19
CDR3: ASDRGDSHFNQPQH

J: TRBJ2-2
D: NA
size: NA
V: TRBV10-3
CDR3: AITPSTPGVNTGELF

J: TRBJ1-2
D: NA
size: NA
V: TRBV5-1
CDR3: ASSLVSANGYT

J: TRBJ1-2
D: TRBD1
size: few
V: TRBV4-1
CDR3: ASSLGQGKYGYT

J: TRBJ1-5
D: NA
size: NA
V: TRBV3-1/TRBV3-2
CDR3: ASSQAYDQPQH

J: TRBJ2-2
D: NA
size: NA
V: TRBV3-1/TRBV3-2
CDR3: ASSQGGGANTGELF

J: TRBJ2-7
D: NA
size: NA
V: TRBV3-1/TRBV3-2
CDR3: ASSQNRAGEQY

J: TRBJ2-2
D: TRBD1
size: few
V: TRBV7-2
CDR3: ASSMGTGGTGELF

J: TRBJ1-2
D: NA
size: NA
V: TRBV29-1
CDR3: SVGGGRSGYT

J: TRBJ2-3
D: TRBD1
size: NA
V: TRBV27
CDR3: ASRRAGTGATDTQY

J: TRBJ1-1
D: TRBD1
size: NA
V: TRBV3-1/TRBV3-2
CDR3: ASSRQGADEAF

J: TRBJ2-5
D: TRBD2
size: once
V: TRBV5-1
CDR3: ASGGEGGTQY

J: TRBJ2-7
D: TRBD2
size: NA
V: TRBV9
CDR3: ASSPRTSGGSYEQY

J: TRBJ2-2
D: NA
size: NA
V: TRBV9
CDR3: ASSVGQAPVNTGELF

J: TRBJ2-5
D: NA
size: once
V: TRBV5-5
CDR3: ASSLREQGTETQY

J: TRBJ2-1
D: TRBD1
size: NA
V: TRBV5-1
CDR3: ASSKHGDSLYNEQF

J: TRBJ1-5
D: TRBD1
size: NA
V: TRBV2
CDR3: ASSELGQDTNQPQH

J: TRBJ2-1
D: NA
size: NA
V: TRBV6-5
CDR3: ASSRLGGNEQF

J: TRBJ2-2
D: NA
size: NA
V: TRBV9
CDR3: ASSTRRLPNTGELF

J: TRBJ2-7
D: NA
size: NA
V: TRBV6-6
CDR3: ATSDGAYEQY

J: TRBJ2-5
D: NA
size: NA
V: TRBV3-1/TRBV3-2
CDR3: ASSQDPGFSTQY

J: TRBJ2-3
D: NA
size: once
V: TRBV11-2
CDR3: ASSLDRGDTQY

J: TRBJ2-7
D: NA
size: NA
V: TRBV14
CDR3: ASSLSRYEQY

J: TRBJ2-7
D: NA
size: NA
V: TRBV6-2/TRBV6-3
CDR3: ASSLPYHNYEQY

J: TRBJ2-1
D: TRBD2
size: NA
V: TRBV6-1
CDR3: ASSEGLAGSFYNEQF

J: TRBJ2-2
D: NA
size: NA
V: TRBV20-1
CDR3: SASKQVGGELF

J: TRBJ1-5
D: NA
size: few
V: TRBV12-5
CDR3: ASGFGGGGGPQH

J: TRBJ2-7
D: TRBD2
size: NA
V: TRBV6-5
CDR3: ASTGLAAGEQY

J: TRBJ2-1
D: TRBD2
size: NA
V: TRBV19
CDR3: ASTLTGGRYNEQF

J: TRBJ2-7
D: NA
size: NA
V: TRBV11-2
CDR3: ASSLGPGPGVYEQY

J: TRBJ2-1
D: TRBD2
size: NA
V: TRBV14
CDR3: ASSQWRGVDEQF

J: TRBJ2-3
D: NA
size: NA
V: TRBV9
CDR3: ASSVSASVRTDTQY

J: TRBJ1-4
D: TRBD1
size: NA
V: TRBV7-9
CDR3: ASSSTRMDRGDVEKLF

J: TRBJ2-5
D: NA
size: NA
V: TRBV24-1
CDR3: ATSDRTVNQETQY

J: TRBJ2-5
D: TRBD1
size: NA
V: TRBV24-1
CDR3: ATSDRGQGNQETQY